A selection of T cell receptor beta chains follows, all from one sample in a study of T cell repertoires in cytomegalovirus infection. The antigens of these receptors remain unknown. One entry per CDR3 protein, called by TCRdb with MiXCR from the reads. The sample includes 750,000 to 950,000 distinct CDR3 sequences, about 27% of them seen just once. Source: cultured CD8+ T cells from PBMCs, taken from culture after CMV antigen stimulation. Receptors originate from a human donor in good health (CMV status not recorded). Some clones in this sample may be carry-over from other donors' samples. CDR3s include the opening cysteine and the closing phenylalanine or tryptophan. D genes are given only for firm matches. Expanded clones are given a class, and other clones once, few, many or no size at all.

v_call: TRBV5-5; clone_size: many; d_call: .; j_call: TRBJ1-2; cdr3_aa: CASSLGQPNYGYTF; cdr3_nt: TGTGCCAGCAGCTTGGGACAACCAAACTATGGCTACACCTTC
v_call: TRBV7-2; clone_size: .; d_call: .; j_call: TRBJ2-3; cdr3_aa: CASSLARQDRTDTQYF; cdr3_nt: TGTGCCAGCAGCTTAGCCCGACAGGACCGCACAGATACGCAGTATTTT
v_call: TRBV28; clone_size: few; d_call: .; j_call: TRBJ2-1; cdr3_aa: CASSPSGTIGNEQFF; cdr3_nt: TGTGCCAGCAGTCCCTCCGGGACCATCGGGAATGAGCAGTTCTTC
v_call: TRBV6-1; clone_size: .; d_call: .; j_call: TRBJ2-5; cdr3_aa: CASSVLLNQETQYF; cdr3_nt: TGTGCCAGCAGTGTTCTCCTAAACCAAGAGACCCAGTACTTC
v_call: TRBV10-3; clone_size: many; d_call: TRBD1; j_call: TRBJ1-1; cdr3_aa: CAIGTDRGNTEAFF; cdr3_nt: TGTGCCATCGGGACCGACAGGGGGAACACTGAAGCTTTCTTT
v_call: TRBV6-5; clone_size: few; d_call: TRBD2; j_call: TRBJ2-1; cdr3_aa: CASSYSHPSGGDNEQFF; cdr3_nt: TGTGCCAGCAGTTACTCACACCCTAGCGGGGGGGACAATGAGCAGTTCTTC
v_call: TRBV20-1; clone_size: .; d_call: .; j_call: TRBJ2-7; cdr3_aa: CSARDFEGYEQYF; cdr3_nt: TGCAGTGCTAGAGATTTTGAGGGCTACGAGCAGTACTTC
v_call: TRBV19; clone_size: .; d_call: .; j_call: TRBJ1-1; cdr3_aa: CASIQYTEAFF; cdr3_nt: TGTGCCAGTATTCAATACACTGAAGCTTTCTTT
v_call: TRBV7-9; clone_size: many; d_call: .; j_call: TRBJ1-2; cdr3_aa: CASSPPLEYPYGYTF; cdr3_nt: TGTGCCAGCAGCCCACCGTTAGAGTACCCCTATGGCTACACCTTC
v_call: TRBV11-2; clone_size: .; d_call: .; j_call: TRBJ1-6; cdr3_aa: CASSLGRHDSPLHF; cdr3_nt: TGTGCCAGCAGCTTGGGGAGGCATGATTCACCCCTCCACTTT
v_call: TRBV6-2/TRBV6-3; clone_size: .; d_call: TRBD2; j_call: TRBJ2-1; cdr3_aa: CASSYLTTSGGADEQFF; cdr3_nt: TGTGCCAGCAGTTACCTAACGACTAGCGGGGGGGCCGATGAGCAGTTCTTC
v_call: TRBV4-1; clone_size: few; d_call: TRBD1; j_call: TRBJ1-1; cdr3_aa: CASSHRQGLNTEAFF; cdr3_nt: TGCGCCAGCAGCCACCGACAGGGCCTGAACACTGAAGCTTTCTTT
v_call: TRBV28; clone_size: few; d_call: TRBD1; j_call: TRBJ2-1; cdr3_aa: CASSFTGGFLDEQFF; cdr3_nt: TGTGCCAGCAGTTTTACAGGGGGGTTTTTGGATGAGCAGTTCTTC
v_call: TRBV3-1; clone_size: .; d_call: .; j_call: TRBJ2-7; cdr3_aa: CASSPRSWDEQYF; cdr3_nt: TGTGCCAGCAGCCCCCGGAGTTGGGACGAGCAGTACTTC
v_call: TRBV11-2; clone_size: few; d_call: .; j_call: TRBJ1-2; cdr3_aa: CASSLGTTDGYTF; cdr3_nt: TGTGCCAGCAGCTTAGGGACAACGGATGGCTACACCTTC
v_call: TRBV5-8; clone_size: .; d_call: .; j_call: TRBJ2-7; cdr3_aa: CASRLAPAGEQYF; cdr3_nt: TGTGCCAGCAGATTGGCCCCCGCGGGAGAGCAGTACTTC
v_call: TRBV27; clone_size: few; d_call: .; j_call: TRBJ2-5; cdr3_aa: CASSLSRLAETQYF; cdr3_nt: TGTGCCAGCAGTTTATCCAGGCTAGCGGAGACCCAGTACTTC
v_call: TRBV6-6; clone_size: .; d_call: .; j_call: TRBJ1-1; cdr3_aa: CASTSSPEAFF; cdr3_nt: TGTGCCAGCACCTCTAGCCCTGAAGCTTTCTTT
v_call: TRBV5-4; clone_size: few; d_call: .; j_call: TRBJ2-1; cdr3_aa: CASSLVGHGDNEQFF; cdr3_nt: TGTGCCAGCAGCTTGGTAGGGCACGGCGACAATGAGCAGTTCTTC
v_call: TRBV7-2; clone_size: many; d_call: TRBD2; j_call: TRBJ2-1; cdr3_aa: CASSIRLAGAPNEQFF; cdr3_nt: TGTGCCAGCAGCATTCGACTAGCGGGAGCTCCTAATGAGCAGTTCTTC
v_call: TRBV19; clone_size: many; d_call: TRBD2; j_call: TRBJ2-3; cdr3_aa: CASSMNRAGEEYF; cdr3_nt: TGTGCCAGTAGTATGAATAGGGCGGGAGAAGAGTATTTT
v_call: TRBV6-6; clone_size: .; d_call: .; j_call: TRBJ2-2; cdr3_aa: CASRADNTGELFF; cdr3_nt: TGTGCCAGCAGGGCAGATAACACCGGGGAGCTGTTTTTT
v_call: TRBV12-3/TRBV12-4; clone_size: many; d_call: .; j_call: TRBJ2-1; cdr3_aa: CASTEITQPNEQFF; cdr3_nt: TGTGCCAGCACGGAGATTACCCAACCCAATGAGCAGTTCTTC
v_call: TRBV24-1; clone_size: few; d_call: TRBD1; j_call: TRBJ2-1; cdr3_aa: CATKDRGDYNEQFF; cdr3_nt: TGTGCCACCAAGGACAGGGGGGATTACAATGAGCAGTTCTTC
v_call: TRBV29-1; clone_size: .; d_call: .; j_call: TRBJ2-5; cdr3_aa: CSGTGSQETQYF; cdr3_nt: TGCAGCGGCACAGGGTCCCAAGAGACCCAGTACTTC
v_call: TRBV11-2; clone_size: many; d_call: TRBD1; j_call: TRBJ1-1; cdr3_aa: CASSPWGRQGAHSGSEAFF; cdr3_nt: TGTGCCAGCAGTCCGTGGGGGAGACAGGGGGCGCATTCGGGCAGTGAAGCTTTCTTT
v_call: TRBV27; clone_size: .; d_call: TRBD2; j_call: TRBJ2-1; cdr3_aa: CASSTGLAGDNEQFF; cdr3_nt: TGTGCCAGCAGTACGGGACTAGCGGGGGACAATGAGCAGTTCTTC
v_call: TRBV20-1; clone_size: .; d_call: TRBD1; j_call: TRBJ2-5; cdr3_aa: CSARSQGVQYF; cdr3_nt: TGCAGTGCTAGATCACAGGGGGTACAGTACTTC
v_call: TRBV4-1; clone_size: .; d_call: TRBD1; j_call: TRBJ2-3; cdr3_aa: CASSQFRQGVGDTQYF; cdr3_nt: TGCGCCAGCAGCCAATTTAGACAGGGGGTAGGGGATACGCAGTATTTT
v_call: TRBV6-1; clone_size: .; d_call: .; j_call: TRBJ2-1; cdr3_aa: CASSERGVVNEQFF; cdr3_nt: TGTGCCAGCAGTGAACGAGGAGTAGTCAATGAGCAGTTCTTC
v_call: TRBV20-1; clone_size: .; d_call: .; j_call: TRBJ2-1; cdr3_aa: CSARDPAGSSYNEQFF; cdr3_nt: TGCAGTGCTAGAGATCCGGCAGGGAGCTCCTACAATGAGCAGTTCTTC
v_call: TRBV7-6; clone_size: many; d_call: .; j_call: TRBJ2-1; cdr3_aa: CASSQGGPLIYNEQFF; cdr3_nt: TGTGCCAGCAGCCAGGGGGGGCCTCTCATATACAATGAGCAGTTCTTC
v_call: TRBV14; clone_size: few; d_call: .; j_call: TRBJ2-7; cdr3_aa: CASSQDFGAHEQYF; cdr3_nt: TGTGCCAGCAGCCAAGATTTTGGAGCCCACGAGCAGTACTTC
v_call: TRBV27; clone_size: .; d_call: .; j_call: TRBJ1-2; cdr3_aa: CPSKPDSPSDGYTF; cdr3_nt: TGTCCCAGCAAGCCGGACAGTCCCTCCGATGGCTACACCTTC
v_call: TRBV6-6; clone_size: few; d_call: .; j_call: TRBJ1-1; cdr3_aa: CASSYSAGVRTEAFF; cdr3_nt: TGTGCCAGCAGTTACTCGGCCGGGGTTAGGACTGAAGCTTTCTTT
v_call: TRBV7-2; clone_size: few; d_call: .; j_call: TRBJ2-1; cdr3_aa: CASSLRGGRGGVNNEQFF; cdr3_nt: TGTGCCAGCAGCTTAAGGGGGGGGAGGGGCGGGGTAAACAATGAGCAGTTCTTC
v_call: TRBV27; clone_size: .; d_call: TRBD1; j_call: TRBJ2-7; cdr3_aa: CASSWFGAGGSYEQYF; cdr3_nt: TGTGCCAGCAGTTGGTTTGGGGCAGGGGGCTCCTACGAGCAGTACTTC
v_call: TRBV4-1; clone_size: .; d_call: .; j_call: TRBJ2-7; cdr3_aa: CASGASKDEQYF; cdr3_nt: TGCGCCAGCGGAGCCTCTAAGGACGAGCAGTACTTC
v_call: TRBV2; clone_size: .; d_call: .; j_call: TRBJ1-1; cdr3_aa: CATTDSVRAEAFF; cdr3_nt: TGTGCCACTACGGACAGCGTGAGGGCTGAAGCTTTCTTT
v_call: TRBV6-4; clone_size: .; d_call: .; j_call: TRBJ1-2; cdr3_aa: CASSDFGGPYGYTF; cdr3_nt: TGTGCCAGCAGTGACTTTGGGGGGCCCTATGGCTACACCTTC
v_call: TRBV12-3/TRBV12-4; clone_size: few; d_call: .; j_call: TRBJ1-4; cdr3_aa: CASSLQPDEKLFF; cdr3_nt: TGTGCCAGCAGTTTACAGCCGGATGAAAAACTGTTTTTT
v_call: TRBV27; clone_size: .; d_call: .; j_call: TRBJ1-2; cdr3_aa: CASSRGPYHYGYTF; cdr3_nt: TGTGCCAGCAGTCGGGGGCCTTATCACTATGGCTACACCTTC
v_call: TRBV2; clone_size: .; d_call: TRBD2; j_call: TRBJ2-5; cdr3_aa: CASSLGRGLAYQETQYF; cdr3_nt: TGTGCCAGCAGCTTGGGGCGTGGACTAGCGTACCAAGAGACCCAGTACTTC
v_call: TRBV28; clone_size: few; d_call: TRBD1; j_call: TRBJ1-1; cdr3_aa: CASSLPGTVEAFF; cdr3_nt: TGTGCCAGCAGTTTACCCGGGACAGTTGAAGCTTTCTTT
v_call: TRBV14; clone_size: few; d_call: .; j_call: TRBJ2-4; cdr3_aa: CASSHVGSENIQYF; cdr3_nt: TGTGCCAGCAGCCACGTGGGTTCGGAAAACATTCAGTACTTC
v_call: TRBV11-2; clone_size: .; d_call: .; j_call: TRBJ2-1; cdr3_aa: CASSPGVGSYNEQFF; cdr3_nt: TGTGCCAGCAGCCCGGGAGTAGGGTCATACAATGAGCAGTTCTTC
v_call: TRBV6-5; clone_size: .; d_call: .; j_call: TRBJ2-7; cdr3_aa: CASRSTTTLGQYF; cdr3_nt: TGTGCCAGCAGGAGCACGACTACCCTAGGGCAGTACTTC
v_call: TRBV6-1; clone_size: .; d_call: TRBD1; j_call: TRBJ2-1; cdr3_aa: CASRPGTGALRQNF; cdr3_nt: TGTGCCAGCAGACCCGGGACAGGGGCCCTCCGTCAAAACTTC
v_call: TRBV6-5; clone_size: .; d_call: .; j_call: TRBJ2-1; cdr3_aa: CASSPNRANEQFF; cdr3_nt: TGTGCCAGCAGCCCTAATAGAGCCAATGAGCAGTTCTTC
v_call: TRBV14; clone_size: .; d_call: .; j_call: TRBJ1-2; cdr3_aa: CASSQNRDYGYTF; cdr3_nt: TGTGCCAGCAGCCAAAACAGGGACTATGGCTACACCTTC